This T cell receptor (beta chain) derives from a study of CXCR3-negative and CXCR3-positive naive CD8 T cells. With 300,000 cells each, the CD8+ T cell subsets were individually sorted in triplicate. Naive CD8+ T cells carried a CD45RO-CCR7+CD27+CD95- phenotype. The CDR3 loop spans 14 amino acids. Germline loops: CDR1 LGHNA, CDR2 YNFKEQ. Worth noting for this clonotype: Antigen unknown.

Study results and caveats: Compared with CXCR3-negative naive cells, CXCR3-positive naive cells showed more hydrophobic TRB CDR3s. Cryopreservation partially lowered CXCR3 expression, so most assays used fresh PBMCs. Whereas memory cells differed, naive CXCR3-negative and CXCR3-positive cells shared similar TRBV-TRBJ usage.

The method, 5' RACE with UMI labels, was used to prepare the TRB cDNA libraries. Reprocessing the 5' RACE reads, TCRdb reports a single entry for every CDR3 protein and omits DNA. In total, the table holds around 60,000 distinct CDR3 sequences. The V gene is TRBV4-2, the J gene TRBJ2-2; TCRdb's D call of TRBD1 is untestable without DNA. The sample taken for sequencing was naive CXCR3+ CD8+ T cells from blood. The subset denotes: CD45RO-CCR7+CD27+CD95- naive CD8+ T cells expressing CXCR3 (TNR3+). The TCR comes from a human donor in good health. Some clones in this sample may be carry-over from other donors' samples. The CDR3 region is CASRPGTPTGELFF.